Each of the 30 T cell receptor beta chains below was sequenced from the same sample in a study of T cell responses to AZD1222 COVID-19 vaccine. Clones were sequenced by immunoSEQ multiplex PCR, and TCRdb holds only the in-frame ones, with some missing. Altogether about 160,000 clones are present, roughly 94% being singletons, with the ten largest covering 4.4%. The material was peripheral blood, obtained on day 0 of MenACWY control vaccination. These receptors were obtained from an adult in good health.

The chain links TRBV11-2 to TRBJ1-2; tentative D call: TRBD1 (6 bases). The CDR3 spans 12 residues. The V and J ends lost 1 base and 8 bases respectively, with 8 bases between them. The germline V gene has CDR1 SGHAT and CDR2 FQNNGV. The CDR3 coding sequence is TGTGCCAGCAGCTTAGTGGGGGCGGGCTACACCTTC. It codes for CASSLVGAGYTF.

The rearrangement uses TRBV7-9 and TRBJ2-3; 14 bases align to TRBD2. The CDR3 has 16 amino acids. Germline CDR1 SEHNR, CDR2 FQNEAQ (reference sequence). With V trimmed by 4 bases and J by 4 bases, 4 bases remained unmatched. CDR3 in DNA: TGTGCCAGCAGCTCGGGACTAGCGGGAGAGGCAGATACGCAGTATTTT. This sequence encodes CASSSGLAGEADTQYF.

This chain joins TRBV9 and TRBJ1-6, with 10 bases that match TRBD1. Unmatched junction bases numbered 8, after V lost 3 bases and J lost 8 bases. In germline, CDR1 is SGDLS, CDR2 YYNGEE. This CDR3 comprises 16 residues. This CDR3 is CASSAQTGGWDSPLHF. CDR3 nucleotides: TGTGCCAGCAGCGCCCAGACAGGGGGCTGGGATTCACCCCTCCACTTT.

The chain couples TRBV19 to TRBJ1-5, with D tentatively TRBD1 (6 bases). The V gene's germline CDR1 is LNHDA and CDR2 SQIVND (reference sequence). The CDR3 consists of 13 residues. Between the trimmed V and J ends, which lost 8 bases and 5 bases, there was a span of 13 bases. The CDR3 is CASGGGRDQPQHF. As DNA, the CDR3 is TGTGCCAGTGGAGGGGGTAGGGATCAGCCCCAGCATTTT.

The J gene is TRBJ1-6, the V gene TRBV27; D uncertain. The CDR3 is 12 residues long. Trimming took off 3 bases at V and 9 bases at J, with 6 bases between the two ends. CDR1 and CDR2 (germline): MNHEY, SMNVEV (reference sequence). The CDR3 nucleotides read TGTGCCAGCAGTTTGACGGGTTCACCCCTCCACTTT. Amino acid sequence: CASSLTGSPLHF.

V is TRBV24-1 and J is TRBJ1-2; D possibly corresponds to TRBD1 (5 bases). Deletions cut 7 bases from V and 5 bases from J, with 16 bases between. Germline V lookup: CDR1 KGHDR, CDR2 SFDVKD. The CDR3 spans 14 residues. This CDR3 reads CATSGPDSLYGYTF. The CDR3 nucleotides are TGTGCCACCAGCGGCCCAGACAGCTTATATGGCTACACCTTC.

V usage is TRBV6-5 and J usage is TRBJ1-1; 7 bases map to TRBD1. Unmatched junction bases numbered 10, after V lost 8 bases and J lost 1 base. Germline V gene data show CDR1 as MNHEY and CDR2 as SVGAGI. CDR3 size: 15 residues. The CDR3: CASYLRTGANTEAFF. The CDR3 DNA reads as TGTGCCAGCTACTTACGGACAGGCGCGAACACTGAAGCTTTCTTT.

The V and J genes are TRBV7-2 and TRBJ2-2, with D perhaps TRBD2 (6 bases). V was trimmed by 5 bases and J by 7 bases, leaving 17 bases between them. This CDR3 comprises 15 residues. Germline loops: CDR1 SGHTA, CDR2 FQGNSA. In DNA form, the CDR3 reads TGTGCCAGCAGCCTCGCGGGCCCGCGGGGCGGGGAGCTGTTTTTT. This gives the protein CASSLAGPRGGELFF.

Here the CDR3 DNA reads TGTGCCAGCAGCTTCCCGGGGAACAATGAGCAGTTCTTC. Amino acid sequence: CASSFPGNNEQFF. J is TRBJ2-1 and V is TRBV7-3, with a possible D match to TRBD2 (5 bases). V lost 3 bases, J lost 5 bases, and 8 bases lay in between. The CDR3 consists of 13 residues. The germline CDR1 and CDR2 sequences are SGHTA and FQGTGA.

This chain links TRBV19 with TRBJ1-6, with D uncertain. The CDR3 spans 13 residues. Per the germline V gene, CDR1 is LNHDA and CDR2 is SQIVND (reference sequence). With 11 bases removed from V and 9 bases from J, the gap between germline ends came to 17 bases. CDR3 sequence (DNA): TGTGCCCCTACCTTCCGGGGTGTTTCACCCCTCCACTTT. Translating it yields CAPTFRGVSPLHF.

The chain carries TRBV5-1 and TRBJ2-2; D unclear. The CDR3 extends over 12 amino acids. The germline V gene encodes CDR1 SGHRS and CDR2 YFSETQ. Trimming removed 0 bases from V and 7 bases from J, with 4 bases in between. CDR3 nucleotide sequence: TGCGCCAGCAGCTTGGACGGCGGGGAGCTGTTTTTT. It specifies CASSLDGGELFF. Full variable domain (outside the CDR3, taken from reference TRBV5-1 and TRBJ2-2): KAGVTQTPRYLIKTRGQQVTLSCSPISGHRSVSWYQQTPGQGLQFLFEYFSETQRNKGNFPGRFSGRQFSNSRSEMNVSTLELGDSALYLCASSLDGGELFFGEGSRLTVL.

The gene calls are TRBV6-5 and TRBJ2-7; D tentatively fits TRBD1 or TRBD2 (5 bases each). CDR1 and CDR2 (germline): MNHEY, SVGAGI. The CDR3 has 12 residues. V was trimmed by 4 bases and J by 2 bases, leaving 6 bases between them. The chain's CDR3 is CASSSGPYEQYF. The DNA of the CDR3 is TGTGCCAGCAGTTCGGGACCCTACGAGCAGTACTTC.

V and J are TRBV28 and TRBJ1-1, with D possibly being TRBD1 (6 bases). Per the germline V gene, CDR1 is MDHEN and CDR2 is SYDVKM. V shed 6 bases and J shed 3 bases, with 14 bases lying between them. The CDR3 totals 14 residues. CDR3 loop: CASRVPRGYTEAFF. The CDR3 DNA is TGTGCCAGCAGGGTCCCCAGGGGATACACTGAAGCTTTCTTT.

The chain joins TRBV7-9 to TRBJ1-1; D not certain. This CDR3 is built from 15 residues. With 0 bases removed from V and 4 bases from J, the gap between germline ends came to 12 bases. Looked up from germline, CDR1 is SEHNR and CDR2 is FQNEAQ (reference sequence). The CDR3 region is CASSLASPLGTEAFF. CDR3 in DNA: TGTGCCAGCAGCTTAGCGTCGCCCTTGGGCACTGAAGCTTTCTTT.

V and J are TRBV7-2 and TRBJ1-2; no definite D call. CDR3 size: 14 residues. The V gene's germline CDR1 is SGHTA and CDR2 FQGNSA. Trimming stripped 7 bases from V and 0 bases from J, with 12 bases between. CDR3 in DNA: TGTGCCAGCACCCTAAGTCGAACTAACTATGGCTACACCTTC. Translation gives CASTLSRTNYGYTF.

CDR3 nucleotides: TGCAGCGTTGAGGGGCAGCGGGGGACCGGGGAGCTGTTTTTT. Amino acids: CSVEGQRGTGELFF. V is TRBV29-1 and J is TRBJ2-2; 8 bases are shared with TRBD2. Germline V lookup: CDR1 SQVTM, CDR2 ANQGSEA. The CDR3 sequence is 14 residues long. J was trimmed by 5 bases and V by 3 bases; bases with no gene match: 5.

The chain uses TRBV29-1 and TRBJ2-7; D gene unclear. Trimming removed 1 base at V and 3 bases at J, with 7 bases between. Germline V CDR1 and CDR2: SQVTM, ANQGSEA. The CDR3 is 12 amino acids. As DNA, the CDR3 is TGCAGCGTTGAAGTTCCATACTACGAGCAGTACTTC. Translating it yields CSVEVPYYEQYF.

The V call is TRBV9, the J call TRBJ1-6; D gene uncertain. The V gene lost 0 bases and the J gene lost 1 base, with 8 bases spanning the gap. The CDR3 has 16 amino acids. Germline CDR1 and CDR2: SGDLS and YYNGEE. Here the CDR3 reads CASSVDPSSYNSPLHF. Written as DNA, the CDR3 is TGTGCCAGCAGCGTAGATCCCTCGTCCTATAATTCACCCCTCCACTTT.

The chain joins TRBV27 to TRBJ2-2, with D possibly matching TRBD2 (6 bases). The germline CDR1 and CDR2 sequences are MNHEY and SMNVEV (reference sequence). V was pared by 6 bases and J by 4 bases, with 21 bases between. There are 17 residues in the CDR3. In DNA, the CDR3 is TGTGCCAGCAGCCTCACTTCTAGCGCGCGGTCCACCGGGGAGCTGTTTTTT. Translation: CASSLTSSARSTGELFF.

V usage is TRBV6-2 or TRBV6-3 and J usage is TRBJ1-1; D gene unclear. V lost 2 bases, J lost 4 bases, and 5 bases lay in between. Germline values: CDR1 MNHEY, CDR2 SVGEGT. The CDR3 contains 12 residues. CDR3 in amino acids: CASSYAGTEAFF. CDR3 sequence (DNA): TGTGCCAGCAGTTACGCCGGCACTGAAGCTTTCTTT.

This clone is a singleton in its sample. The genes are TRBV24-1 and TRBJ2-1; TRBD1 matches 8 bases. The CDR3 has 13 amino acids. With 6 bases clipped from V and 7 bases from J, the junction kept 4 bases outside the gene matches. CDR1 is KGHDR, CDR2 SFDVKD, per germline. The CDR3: CATSQQGVNEQFF. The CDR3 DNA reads TGTGCCACCAGTCAACAGGGGGTAAATGAGCAGTTCTTC.

CDR3: CASSGGTSGRQFF. The DNA for the CDR3 is TGTGCCAGCAGTGGCGGGACTAGCGGGAGGCAGTTCTTC. The rearrangement joins TRBV7-2 to TRBJ2-1, with 14 nucleotides matching TRBD2. The CDR3 totals 13 residues. Germline CDR1 reads SGHTA; CDR2 reads FQGNSA. With 6 bases clipped from V and 12 bases from J, the junction kept 4 bases outside the gene matches.

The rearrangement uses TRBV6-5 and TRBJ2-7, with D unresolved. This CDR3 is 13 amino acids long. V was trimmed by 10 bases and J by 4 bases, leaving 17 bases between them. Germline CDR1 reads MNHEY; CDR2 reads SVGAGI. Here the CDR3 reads CATVYLAPYEQYF. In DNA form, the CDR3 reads TGTGCCACCGTCTATCTCGCCCCATACGAGCAGTACTTC.

Here the CDR3 DNA reads TGTGCCAGCAGCCCCGACAGTGGTATTAATCAGCCCCAGCATTTT. Residues: CASSPDSGINQPQHF. V gene TRBV7-2 combines with J gene TRBJ1-5; TRBD1 might be the D (5 bases). V lost 5 bases and J lost 4, with 15 bases in between. The CDR3 contains 15 residues. Germline loops: CDR1 SGHTA, CDR2 FQGNSA. Together with reference TRBV7-2 and TRBJ1-5, the CDR3 gives the full variable domain: GAGVSQSPSNKVTEKGKDVELRCDPISGHTALYWYRQSLGQGLEFLIYFQGNSAPDKSGLPSDRFSAERTGGSVSTLTIQRTQQEDSAVYLCASSPDSGINQPQHFGDGTRLSIL.

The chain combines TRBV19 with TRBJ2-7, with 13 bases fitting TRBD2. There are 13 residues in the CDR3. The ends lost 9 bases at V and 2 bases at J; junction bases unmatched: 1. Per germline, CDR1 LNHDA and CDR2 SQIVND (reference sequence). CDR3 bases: TGTGCCAGCGGGACTAGCGGGACCTACGAGCAGTACTTC. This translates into CASGTSGTYEQYF.

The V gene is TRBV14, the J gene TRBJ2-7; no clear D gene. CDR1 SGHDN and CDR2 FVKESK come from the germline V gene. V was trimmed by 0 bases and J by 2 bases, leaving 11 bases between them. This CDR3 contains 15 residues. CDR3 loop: CASSQERSPAYEQYF. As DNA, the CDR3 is TGTGCCAGCAGCCAAGAACGTAGTCCAGCCTACGAGCAGTACTTC.

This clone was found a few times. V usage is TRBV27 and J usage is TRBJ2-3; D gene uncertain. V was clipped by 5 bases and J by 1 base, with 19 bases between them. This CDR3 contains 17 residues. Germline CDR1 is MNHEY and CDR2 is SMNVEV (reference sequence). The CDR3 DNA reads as TGTGCCAGCAGTCCACCACGGCACGACCAAGGCACAGATACGCAGTATTTT. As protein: CASSPPRHDQGTDTQYF.

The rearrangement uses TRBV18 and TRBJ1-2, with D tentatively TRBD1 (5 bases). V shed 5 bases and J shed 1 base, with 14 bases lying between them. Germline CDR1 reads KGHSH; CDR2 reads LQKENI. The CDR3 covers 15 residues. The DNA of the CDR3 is TGTGCCAGCTCATCCCGCACAGGACTTAACTATGGCTACACCTTC. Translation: CASSSRTGLNYGYTF.

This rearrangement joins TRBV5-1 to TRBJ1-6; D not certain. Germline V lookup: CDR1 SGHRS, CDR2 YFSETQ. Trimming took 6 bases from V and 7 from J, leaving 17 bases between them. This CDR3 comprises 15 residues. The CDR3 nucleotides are TGCGCCAGCAACCCGGACGGACGGGGAAATTCACCCCTCCACTTT. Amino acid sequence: CASNPDGRGNSPLHF.

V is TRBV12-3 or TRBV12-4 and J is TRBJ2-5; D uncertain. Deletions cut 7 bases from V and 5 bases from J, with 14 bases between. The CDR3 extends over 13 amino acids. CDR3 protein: CASKSGRLETQYF. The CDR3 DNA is TGTGCCAGCAAGTCGGGTCGGCTGGAGACCCAGTACTTC.